The source of this T cell receptor (beta chain) is a study of blood T cell repertoires in COVID-19. Study-wide background: Whether acute or convalescent, the COVID-19 samples came from the United States, Italy and Spain. Sample material is recorded as cDNA or gDNA derived from T cells, B-cell-depleted T cells, or PBMCs.

V dropped 5 bases and J dropped 7; count of bases not matched to a gene: 10. Germline values: CDR1 SEHNR, CDR2 FQNEAQ (reference sequence). The CDR3 loop spans 15 amino acids. As processed by the authors: Counts of nucleated cells, estimated from reference gene primer amplification, were obtained. Some clones are missing from TCRdb's copy, which holds only in-frame ones; the method was immunoSEQ multiplex PCR. V, J and clone size are taken as reported in that table, and D and trimming were inferred from the DNA itself. The profile shows 120,000 to 150,000 clones, around 86% of them singletons. The TCR comes from a man aged 45-60 years who had recovered from COVID-19. This rearrangement joins TRBV7-9 to TRBJ2-1, with 8 bases aligning to TRBD2. The material sequenced was peripheral blood. The CDR3 DNA follows: TGTGCCAGCAGCGCCGGGACTAGATATAGAAATGAGCAGTTCTTC. Amino acids: CASSAGTRYRNEQFF.